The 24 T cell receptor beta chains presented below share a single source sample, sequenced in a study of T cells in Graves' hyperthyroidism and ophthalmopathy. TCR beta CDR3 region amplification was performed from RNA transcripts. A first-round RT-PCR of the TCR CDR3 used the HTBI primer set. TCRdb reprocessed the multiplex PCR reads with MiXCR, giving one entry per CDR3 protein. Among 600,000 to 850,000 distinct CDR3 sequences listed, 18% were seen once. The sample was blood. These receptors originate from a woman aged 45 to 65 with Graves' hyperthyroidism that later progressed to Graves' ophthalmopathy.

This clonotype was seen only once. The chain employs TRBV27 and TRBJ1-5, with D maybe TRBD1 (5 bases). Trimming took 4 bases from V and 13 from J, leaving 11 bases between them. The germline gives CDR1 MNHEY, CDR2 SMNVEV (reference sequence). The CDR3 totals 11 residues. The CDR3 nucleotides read TGTGCCAGCAGTTCCGGGGCTCAGCAGCATTTT. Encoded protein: CASSSGAQQHF.

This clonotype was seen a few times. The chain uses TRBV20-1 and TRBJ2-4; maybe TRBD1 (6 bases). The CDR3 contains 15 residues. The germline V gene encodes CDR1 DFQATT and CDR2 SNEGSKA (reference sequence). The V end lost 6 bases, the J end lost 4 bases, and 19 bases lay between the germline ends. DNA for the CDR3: TGCAGTGCGGGGCCGGCAGGGGATGGGAAAAACATTCAGTACTTC. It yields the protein CSAGPAGDGKNIQYF.

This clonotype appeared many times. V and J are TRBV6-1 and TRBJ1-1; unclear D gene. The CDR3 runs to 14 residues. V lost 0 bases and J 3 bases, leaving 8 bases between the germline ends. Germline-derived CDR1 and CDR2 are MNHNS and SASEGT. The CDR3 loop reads CASSEAWGDTEAFF. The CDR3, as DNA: TGTGCCAGCAGTGAAGCCTGGGGAGACACTGAAGCTTTCTTT.

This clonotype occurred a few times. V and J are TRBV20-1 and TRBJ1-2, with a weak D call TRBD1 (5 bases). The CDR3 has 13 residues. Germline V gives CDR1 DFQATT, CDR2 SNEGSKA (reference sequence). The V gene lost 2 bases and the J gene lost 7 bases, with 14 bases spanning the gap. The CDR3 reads CSARRGTGGGYTF. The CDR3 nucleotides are TGCAGTGCTAGACGGGGGACCGGGGGTGGCTACACCTTC.

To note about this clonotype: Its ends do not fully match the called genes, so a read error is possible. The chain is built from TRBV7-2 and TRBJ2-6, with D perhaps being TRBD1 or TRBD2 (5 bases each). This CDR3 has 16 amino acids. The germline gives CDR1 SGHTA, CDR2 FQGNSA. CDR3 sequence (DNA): TGTGCCAGCAGCCCATCCGGAGGCTCTGGGGCCAACATCCTGACTTTC. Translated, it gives CASSPSGGSGANILTF.

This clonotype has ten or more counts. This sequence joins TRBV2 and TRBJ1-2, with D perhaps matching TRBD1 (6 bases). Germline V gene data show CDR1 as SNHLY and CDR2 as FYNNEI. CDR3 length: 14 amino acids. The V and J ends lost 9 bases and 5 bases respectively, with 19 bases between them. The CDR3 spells CARSPRGAEYGYTF. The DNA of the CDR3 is TGTGCCAGAAGCCCTAGGGGGGCTGAGTATGGCTACACCTTC.

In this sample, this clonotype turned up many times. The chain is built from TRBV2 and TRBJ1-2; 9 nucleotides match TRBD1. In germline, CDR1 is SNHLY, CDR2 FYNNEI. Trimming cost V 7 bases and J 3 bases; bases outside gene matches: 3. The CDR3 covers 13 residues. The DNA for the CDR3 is TGTGCCAGCACCGGGACAGGGCACTATGGCTACACCTTC. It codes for CASTGTGHYGYTF.

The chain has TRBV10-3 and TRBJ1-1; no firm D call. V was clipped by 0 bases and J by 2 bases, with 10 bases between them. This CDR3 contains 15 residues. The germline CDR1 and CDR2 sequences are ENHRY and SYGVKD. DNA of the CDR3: TGTGCCATCAGTGAGTCGGGGAAATCAAACACTGAAGCTTTCTTT. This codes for CAISESGKSNTEAFF.

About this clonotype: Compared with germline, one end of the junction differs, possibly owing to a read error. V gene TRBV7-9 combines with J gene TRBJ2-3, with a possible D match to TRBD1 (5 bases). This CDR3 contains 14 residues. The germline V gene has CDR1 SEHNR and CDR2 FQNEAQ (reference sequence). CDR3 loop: CANSLDTSTDTQYF. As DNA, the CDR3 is TGTGCCAACAGCCTGGACACTAGCACAGATACGCAGTATTTT.

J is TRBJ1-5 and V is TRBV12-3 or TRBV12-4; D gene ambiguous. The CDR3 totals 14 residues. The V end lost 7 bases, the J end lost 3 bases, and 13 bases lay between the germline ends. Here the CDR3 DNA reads TGTGCCAGCACCTCCCTAGGGCCCAATCAGCCCCAGCATTTT. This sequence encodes CASTSLGPNQPQHF.

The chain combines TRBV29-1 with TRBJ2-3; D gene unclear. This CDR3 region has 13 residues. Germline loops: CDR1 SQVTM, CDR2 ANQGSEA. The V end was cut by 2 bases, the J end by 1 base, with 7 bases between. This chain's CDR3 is CSVEKSGTDTQYF. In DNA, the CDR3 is TGCAGCGTTGAAAAAAGCGGCACAGATACGCAGTATTTT.

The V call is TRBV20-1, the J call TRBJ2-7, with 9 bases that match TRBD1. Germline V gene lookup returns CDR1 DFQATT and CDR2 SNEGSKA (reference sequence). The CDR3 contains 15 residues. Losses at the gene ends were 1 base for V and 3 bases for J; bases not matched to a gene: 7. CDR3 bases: TGCAGTGCTAGAGCGGGACAGGGTTCCGGCTACGAGCAGTACTTC. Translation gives CSARAGQGSGYEQYF.

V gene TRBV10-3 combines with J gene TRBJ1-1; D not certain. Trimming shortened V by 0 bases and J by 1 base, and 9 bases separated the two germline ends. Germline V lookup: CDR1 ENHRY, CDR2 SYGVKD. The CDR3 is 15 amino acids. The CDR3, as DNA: TGTGCCATCAGTGAGTCTAACACGGAGAACACTGAAGCTTTCTTT. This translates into CAISESNTENTEAFF.

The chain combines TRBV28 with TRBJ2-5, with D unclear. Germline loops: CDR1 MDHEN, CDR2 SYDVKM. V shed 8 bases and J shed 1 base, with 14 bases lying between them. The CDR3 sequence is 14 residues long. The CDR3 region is CASLIAAFQETQYF. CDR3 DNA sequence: TGTGCCAGCCTAATCGCGGCTTTCCAAGAGACCCAGTACTTC.

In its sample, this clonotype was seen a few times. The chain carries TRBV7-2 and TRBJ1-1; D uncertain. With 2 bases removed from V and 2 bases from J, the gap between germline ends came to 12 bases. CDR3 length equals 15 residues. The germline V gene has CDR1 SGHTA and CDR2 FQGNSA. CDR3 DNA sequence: TGTGCCAGCAGCTTACAGTCAAGCAGCAACACTGAAGCTTTCTTT. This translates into CASSLQSSSNTEAFF.

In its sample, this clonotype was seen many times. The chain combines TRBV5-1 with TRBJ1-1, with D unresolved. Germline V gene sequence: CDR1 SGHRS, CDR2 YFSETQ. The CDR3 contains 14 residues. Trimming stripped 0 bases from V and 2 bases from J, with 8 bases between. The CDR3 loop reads CASSLGSDNTEAFF. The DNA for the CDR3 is TGCGCCAGCAGCTTGGGTAGCGATAACACTGAAGCTTTCTTT.

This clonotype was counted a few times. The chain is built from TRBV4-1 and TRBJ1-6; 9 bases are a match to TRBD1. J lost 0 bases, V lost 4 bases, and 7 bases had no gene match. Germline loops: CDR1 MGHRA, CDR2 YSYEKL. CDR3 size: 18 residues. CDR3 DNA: TGCGCCAGCAGCCGACAAGGGACAGGGAGCTCCTATAATTCACCCCTCCACTTT. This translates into CASSRQGTGSSYNSPLHF.

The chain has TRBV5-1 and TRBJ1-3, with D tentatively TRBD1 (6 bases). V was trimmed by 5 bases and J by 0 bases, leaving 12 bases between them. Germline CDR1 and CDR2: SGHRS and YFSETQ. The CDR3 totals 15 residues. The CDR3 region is CASRADSHSGNTIYF. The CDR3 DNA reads TGCGCCAGCAGGGCGGACAGTCACTCTGGAAACACCATATATTTT.

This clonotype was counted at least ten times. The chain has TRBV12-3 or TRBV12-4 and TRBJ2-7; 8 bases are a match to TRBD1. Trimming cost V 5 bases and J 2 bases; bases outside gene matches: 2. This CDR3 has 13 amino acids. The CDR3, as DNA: TGTGCCAGCAGTCTGGACAGGGCCTACGAGCAGTACTTC. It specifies CASSLDRAYEQYF.

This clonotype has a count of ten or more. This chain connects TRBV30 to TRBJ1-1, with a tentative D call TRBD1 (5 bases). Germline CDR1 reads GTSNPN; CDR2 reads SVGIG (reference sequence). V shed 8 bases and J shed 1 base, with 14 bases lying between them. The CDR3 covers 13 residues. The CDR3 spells CAGNRDGNTEAFF. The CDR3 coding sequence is TGTGCCGGAAACCGGGACGGGAACACTGAAGCTTTCTTT.

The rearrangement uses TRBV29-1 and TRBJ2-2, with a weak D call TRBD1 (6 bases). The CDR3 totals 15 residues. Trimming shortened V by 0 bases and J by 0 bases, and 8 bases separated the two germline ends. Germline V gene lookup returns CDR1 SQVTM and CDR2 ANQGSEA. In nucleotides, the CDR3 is TGCAGCGTTGAAGATGGACAGACGAACACCGGGGAGCTGTTTTTT. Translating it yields CSVEDGQTNTGELFF.

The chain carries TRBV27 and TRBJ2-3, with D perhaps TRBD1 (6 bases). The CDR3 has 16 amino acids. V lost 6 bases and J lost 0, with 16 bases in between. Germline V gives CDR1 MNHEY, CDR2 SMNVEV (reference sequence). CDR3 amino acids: CASSPRTATSTDTQYF. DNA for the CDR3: TGTGCCAGCAGCCCGCGGACAGCTACTAGCACAGATACGCAGTATTTT.

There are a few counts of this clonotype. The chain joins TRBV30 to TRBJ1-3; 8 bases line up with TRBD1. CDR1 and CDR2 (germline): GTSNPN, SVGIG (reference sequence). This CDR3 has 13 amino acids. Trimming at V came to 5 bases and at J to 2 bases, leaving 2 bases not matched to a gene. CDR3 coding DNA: TGTGCCTGGGGGACAGGTGCTGGAAACACCATATATTTT. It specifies CAWGTGAGNTIYF. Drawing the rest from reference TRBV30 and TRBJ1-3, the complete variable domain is SQTIHQWPATLVQPVGSPLSLECTVEGTSNPNLYWYRQAAGRGLQLLFYSVGIGQISSEVPQNLSASRPQDRQFILSSKKLLLSDSGFYLCAWGTGAGNTIYFGEGSWLTVV.

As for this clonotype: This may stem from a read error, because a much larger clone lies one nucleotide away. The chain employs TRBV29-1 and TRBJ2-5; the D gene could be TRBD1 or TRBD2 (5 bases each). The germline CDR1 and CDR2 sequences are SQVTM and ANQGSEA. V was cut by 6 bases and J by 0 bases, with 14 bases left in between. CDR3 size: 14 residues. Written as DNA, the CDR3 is TGCAGCGTAGCCGGGACGGGGTACCAAGAGACCCAGTACTTC. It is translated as CSVAGTGYQETQYF. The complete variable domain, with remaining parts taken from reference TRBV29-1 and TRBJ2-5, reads SAVISQKPSRDICQRGTSLTIQCQVDSQVTMMFWYRQQPGQSLTLIATANQGSEATYESGFVIDKFPISRPNLTFSTLTVSNMSPEDSSIYLCSVAGTGYQETQYFGPGTRLLVL.